These 16 T cell receptor beta chains came from one sample sequenced in a study of T cell changes during pregnancy in multiple sclerosis. This table comes from immunoSEQ multiplex PCR, and its TCRdb copy is limited to in-frame clones, with some not included. The sample comprises roughly 45,000 clones, around 93% of which are singletons, and 3% to 4% rests with the top ten. Here the sequenced sample was CD8+ T cells from peripheral blood mononuclear cells, taken after pregnancy. All receptors derive from a female donor with multiple sclerosis, enrolled in a pregnancy study.

The chain employs TRBV6-5 and TRBJ2-3; D may be TRBD2 (6 bases). This CDR3 has 12 residues. Germline CDR1 MNHEY, CDR2 SVGAGI. V lost 4 bases and J 9 bases, leaving 11 bases between the germline ends. DNA of the CDR3: TGTGCCAGCAGTTCGACTAGTTTAACGCAGTATTTT. Encoded protein: CASSSTSLTQYF.

This clone showed up just once. This chain joins TRBV11-2 and TRBJ1-2; D is undetermined. The V gene's germline CDR1 is SGHAT and CDR2 FQNNGV. Trimming removed 2 bases at V and 8 bases at J, with 9 bases between. The CDR3 is made up of 12 amino acids. CDR3 bases: TGTGCCAGCAGCTTATCACCGCGGGGCTACACCTTC. It yields the protein CASSLSPRGYTF.

V usage is TRBV9 and J usage is TRBJ1-1; TRBD1 aligns across 7 bases. CDR3 length: 15 residues. Germline V gives CDR1 SGDLS, CDR2 YYNGEE. The V segment lost 3 bases and the J segment 3 bases; nucleotides outside the gene matches: 8. The CDR3 DNA is TGTGCCAGCAGCGCTATCAACAGGGGCCACACTGAAGCTTTCTTT. Amino acids: CASSAINRGHTEAFF. The variable domain in full, completed from reference TRBV9 and TRBJ1-1, reads DSGVTQTPKHLITATGQRVTLRCSPRSGDLSVYWYQQSLDQGLQFLIQYYNGEERAKGNILERFSAQQFPDLHSELNLSSLELGDSALYFCASSAINRGHTEAFFGQGTRLTVV.

Here the CDR3 reads CASSERRVGGYEQYF. The CDR3 DNA sequence: TGTGCCAGCAGTGAAAGGAGGGTGGGAGGTTACGAGCAGTACTTC. This chain connects TRBV2 to TRBJ2-7, with a possible D match to TRBD2 (6 bases). CDR3 length: 15 amino acids. Germline values: CDR1 SNHLY, CDR2 FYNNEI. The V end was cut by 2 bases, the J end by 4 bases, with 15 bases between.

This chain connects TRBV14 to TRBJ2-3, with D possibly TRBD1 on 6 matching bases. The CDR3 has 15 amino acids. The V end lost 5 bases, the J end lost 1 base, and 13 bases lay between the germline ends. CDR1 and CDR2 (germline): SGHDN, FVKESK. The CDR3 DNA is TGTGCCAGCAGCGTTATGGGGGCTGGCACAGATACGCAGTATTTT. It yields the protein CASSVMGAGTDTQYF.

The chain combines TRBV7-9 with TRBJ2-3; 7 nucleotides agree with TRBD2. V was pared by 5 bases and J by 6 bases, with 14 bases of the junction left unmatched. Germline V gene sequence: CDR1 SEHNR, CDR2 FQNEAQ (reference sequence). The CDR3 totals 16 residues. CDR3 residues: CASSPFQRDLADTQYF. The CDR3 bases are TGTGCCAGCAGCCCTTTCCAGCGGGATCTAGCGGATACGCAGTATTTT.

The chain recombines TRBV9 with TRBJ2-7, with 7 bases aligning to TRBD1. Germline V CDR1 and CDR2: SGDLS, YYNGEE. With V trimmed by 3 bases and J by 1 base, 7 bases remained unmatched. The CDR3 sequence is 15 residues long. The CDR3 here is CASSGSRTGSYEQYF. CDR3 coding DNA: TGTGCCAGCAGCGGTAGCAGGACAGGATCCTACGAGCAGTACTTC.

J is TRBJ1-2 and V is TRBV4-1; 7 bases are shared with TRBD1. Trimming at V came to 1 base and at J to 8 bases, leaving 7 bases not matched to a gene. Germline V gene sequence: CDR1 MGHRA, CDR2 YSYEKL. This CDR3 contains 14 residues. CDR3 sequence: CASSQAGTAEGYTF. The CDR3 nucleotides read TGCGCCAGCAGCCAAGCCGGGACAGCCGAAGGCTACACCTTC.

J is TRBJ2-2 and V is TRBV27; the D gene is possibly TRBD1 (5 bases). With 3 bases removed from V and 4 bases from J, the gap between germline ends came to 12 bases. The CDR3 contains 15 residues. Germline V lookup: CDR1 MNHEY, CDR2 SMNVEV (reference sequence). The CDR3 here is CASSLRTGSTGELFF. The DNA of the CDR3 is TGTGCCAGCAGTTTGCGCACAGGAAGCACCGGGGAGCTGTTTTTT.

This sequence joins TRBV30 and TRBJ2-7; 10 bases are shared with TRBD1. The V gene's germline CDR1 is GTSNPN and CDR2 SVGIG (reference sequence). Trimming took 4 bases from V and 7 from J; bases not matched to a gene: 10. CDR3 length equals 14 residues. The CDR3 DNA reads as TGTGCCTGGACCTCGGGACAGGGGCCGGCGGAGCAGTACTTC. This codes for CAWTSGQGPAEQYF.

DNA of the CDR3: TGTGCCAGTAGTATATCGACCGGGGGCAATCAGCCCCAGCATTTT. This translates into CASSISTGGNQPQHF. This rearrangement joins TRBV19 to TRBJ1-5; D not resolved. Per germline, CDR1 LNHDA and CDR2 SQIVND (reference sequence). The CDR3 is made up of 15 amino acids. Trimming left V 2 bases short and J 2 bases short, with 10 bases between.

This sequence joins TRBV7-9 and TRBJ1-2, with 7 bases fitting TRBD1. Unmatched junction bases numbered 10, after V lost 5 bases and J lost 4 bases. Germline CDR1 SEHNR, CDR2 FQNEAQ (reference sequence). CDR3 length equals 15 residues. The CDR3 sequence: CASSGFGQVAYGYTF. The CDR3 DNA follows: TGTGCCAGCAGCGGATTTGGACAGGTCGCCTATGGCTACACCTTC. Full variable domain (outside the CDR3, taken from reference TRBV7-9 and TRBJ1-2): DTGVSQNPRHKITKRGQNVTFRCDPISEHNRLYWYRQTLGQGPEFLTYFQNEAQLEKSRLLSDRFSAERPKGSFSTLEIQRTEQGDSAMYLCASSGFGQVAYGYTFGSGTRLTVV.

This chain uses TRBV27 with TRBJ2-7, with 8 bases aligning to TRBD2. J gave up 5 bases and V 3 bases, and 9 bases lay outside the gene matches. CDR3 length: 15 residues. Germline CDR1 is MNHEY and CDR2 is SMNVEV (reference sequence). CDR3 region: CASSFLRSGSNEQYF. CDR3 coding DNA: TGTGCCAGCAGTTTCCTGCGAAGCGGGAGTAACGAGCAGTACTTC.

This chain uses TRBV19 with TRBJ2-1; TRBD2 might be the D (5 bases). V was shortened by 3 bases and J by 0 bases, with 6 bases between the two germline ends. The CDR3 totals 14 residues. CDR1 is LNHDA, CDR2 SQIVND, per germline (reference sequence). CDR3 residues: CASSIDYSYNEQFF. The CDR3 nucleotides are TGTGCCAGTAGTATTGACTACTCCTACAATGAGCAGTTCTTC.

The V gene is TRBV11-1, the J gene TRBJ2-7; TRBD1 agrees at 9 bases. The J segment lost 3 bases and the V segment lost 0 bases, leaving 6 bases of the junction unmatched. The CDR3 contains 16 residues. CDR1 and CDR2 from the germline V gene are SGHAT and FQDESV (reference sequence). The CDR3 bases are TGTGCCAGCAGCTTAGCGTACGGACAGGGGAGCTACGAGCAGTACTTC. Its translation: CASSLAYGQGSYEQYF.

This chain links TRBV6-1 with TRBJ2-7; D remains ambiguous. This CDR3 comprises 15 residues. The germline CDR1 and CDR2 sequences are MNHNS and SASEGT. Deletions cut 1 base from V and 1 base from J, with 11 bases between. CDR3 bases: TGTGCCAGCAGTGAAGAAAACCGCAGTTCCTACGAGCAGTACTTC. Translated: CASSEENRSSYEQYF.